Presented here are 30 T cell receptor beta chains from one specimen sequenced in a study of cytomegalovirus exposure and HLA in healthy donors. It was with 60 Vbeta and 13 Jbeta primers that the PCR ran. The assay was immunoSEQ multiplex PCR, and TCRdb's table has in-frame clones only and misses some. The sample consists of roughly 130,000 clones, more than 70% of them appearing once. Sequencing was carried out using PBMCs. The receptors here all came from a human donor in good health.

CDR3 amino acids: CASSDGLSGEETQYF. In nucleotides, the CDR3 is TGTGCCAGCAGCGATGGACTAAGCGGGGAAGAGACCCAGTACTTC. The chain carries TRBV11-2 and TRBJ2-5; 7 bases align to TRBD2. Germline V gene sequence: CDR1 SGHAT, CDR2 FQNNGV. V shed 5 bases and J 3 bases; nucleotides not matched to a gene: 9. This CDR3 region has 15 residues.

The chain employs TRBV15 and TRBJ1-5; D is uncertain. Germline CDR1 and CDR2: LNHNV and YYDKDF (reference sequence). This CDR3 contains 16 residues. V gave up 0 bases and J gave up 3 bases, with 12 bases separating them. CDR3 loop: CATSRDDQAPNQPQHF. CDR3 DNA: TGTGCCACCAGCAGAGATGACCAAGCGCCCAATCAGCCCCAGCATTTT.

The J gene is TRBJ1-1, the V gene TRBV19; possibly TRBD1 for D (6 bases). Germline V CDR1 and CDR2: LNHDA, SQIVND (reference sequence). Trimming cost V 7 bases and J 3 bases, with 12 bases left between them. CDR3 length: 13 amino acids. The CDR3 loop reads CASMRGSYTEAFF. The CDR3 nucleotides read TGTGCCAGTATGAGGGGGAGTTACACTGAAGCTTTCTTT.

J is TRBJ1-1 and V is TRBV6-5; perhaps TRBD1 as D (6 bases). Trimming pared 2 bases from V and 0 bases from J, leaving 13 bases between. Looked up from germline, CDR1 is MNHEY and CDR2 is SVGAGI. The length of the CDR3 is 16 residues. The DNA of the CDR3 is TGTGCCAGCAGTTACAGGGGGACCCTCATGAACACTGAAGCTTTCTTT. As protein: CASSYRGTLMNTEAFF.

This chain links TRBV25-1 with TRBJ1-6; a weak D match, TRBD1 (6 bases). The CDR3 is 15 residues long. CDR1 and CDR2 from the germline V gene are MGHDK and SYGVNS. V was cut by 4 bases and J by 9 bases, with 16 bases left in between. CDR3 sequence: CASSARGHVGSPLHF. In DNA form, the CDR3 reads TGTGCCAGCAGTGCCAGGGGACACGTAGGTTCACCCCTCCACTTT.

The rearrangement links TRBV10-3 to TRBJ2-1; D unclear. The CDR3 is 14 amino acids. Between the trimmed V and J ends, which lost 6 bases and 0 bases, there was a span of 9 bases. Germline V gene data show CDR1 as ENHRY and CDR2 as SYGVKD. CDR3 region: CAIRAGSSYNEQFF. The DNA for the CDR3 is TGTGCCATCAGGGCAGGAAGCTCCTACAATGAGCAGTTCTTC.

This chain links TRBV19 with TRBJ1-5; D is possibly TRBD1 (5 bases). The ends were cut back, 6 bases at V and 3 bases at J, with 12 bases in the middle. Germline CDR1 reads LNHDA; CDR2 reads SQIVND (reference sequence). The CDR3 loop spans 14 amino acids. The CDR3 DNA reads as TGTGCCAGTAGATTCCCAGGGCCCAATCAGCCCCAGCATTTT. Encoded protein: CASRFPGPNQPQHF.

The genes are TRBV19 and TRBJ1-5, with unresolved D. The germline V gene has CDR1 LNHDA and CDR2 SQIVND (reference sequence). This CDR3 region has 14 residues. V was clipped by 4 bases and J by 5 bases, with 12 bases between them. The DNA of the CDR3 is TGTGCCAGTAGTACCGGAGACCTCTATCAGCCCCAGCATTTT. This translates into CASSTGDLYQPQHF.

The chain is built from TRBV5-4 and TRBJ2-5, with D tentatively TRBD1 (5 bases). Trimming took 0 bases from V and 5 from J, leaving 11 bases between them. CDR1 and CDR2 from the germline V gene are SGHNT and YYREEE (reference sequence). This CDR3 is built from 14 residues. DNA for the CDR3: TGTGCCAGCAGCTTGGATCCAGGGCAGGAGACCCAGTACTTC. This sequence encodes CASSLDPGQETQYF.

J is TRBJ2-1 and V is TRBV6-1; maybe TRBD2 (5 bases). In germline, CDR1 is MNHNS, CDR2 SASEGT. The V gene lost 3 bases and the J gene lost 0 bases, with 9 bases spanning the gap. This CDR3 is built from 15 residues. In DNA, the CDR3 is TGTGCCAGCAGTGACCGGGGAAGCTCCTACAATGAGCAGTTCTTC. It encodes CASSDRGSSYNEQFF.

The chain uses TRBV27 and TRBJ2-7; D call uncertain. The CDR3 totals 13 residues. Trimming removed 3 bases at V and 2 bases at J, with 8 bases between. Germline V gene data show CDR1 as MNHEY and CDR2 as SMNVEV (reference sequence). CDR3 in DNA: TGTGCCAGCAGTTTCCTAAGTGCCTACGAGCAGTACTTC. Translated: CASSFLSAYEQYF.

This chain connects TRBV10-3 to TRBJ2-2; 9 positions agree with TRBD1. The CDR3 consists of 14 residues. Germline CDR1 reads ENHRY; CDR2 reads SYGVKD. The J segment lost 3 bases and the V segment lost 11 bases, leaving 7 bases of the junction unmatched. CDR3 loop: CAAAGQGDTGELFF. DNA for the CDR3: TGTGCCGCCGCGGGACAGGGCGACACCGGGGAGCTGTTTTTT.

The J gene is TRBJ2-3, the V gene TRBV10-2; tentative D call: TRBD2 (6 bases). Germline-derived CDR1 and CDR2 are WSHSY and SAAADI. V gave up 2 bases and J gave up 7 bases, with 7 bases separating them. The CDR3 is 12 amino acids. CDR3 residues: CASSEGRYTQYF. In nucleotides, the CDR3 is TGCGCCAGCAGTGAGGGGAGGTATACGCAGTATTTT.

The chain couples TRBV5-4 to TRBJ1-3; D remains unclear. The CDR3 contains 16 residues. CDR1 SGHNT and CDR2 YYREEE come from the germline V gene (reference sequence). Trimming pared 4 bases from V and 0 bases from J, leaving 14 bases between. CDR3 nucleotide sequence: TGTGCCAGCAGCCATTTTCCCGGGAGCTCTGGAAACACCATATATTTT. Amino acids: CASSHFPGSSGNTIYF.

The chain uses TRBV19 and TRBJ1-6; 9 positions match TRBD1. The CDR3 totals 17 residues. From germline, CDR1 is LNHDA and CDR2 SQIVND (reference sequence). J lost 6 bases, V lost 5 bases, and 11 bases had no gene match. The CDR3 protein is CASSYRPGQGTNSPLHF. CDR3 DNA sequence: TGTGCCAGTAGTTACCGTCCGGGACAGGGAACTAATTCACCCCTCCACTTT.

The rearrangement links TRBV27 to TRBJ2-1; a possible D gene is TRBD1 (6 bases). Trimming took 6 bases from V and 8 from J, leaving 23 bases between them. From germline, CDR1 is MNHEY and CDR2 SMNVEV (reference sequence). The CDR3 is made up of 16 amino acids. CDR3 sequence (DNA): TGTGCCAGCAGCGGCAGTAGGGGACACTCTATAGATGAGCAGTTCTTC. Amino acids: CASSGSRGHSIDEQFF.

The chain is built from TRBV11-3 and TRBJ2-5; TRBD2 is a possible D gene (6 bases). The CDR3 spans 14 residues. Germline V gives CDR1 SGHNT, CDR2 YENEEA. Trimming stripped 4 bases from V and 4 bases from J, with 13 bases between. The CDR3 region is CASSSRLGGETQYF. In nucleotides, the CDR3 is TGTGCCAGCAGCTCCCGGCTGGGGGGAGAGACCCAGTACTTC.

CDR3 in amino acids: CASSYSFQQETQYF. In DNA form, the CDR3 reads TGTGCCAGCAGTTACAGTTTTCAGCAAGAGACCCAGTACTTC. The J gene is TRBJ2-5, the V gene TRBV6-6; D uncertain. The CDR3 consists of 14 residues. V dropped 2 bases and J dropped 2 bases, with 9 bases sitting between them. Germline-derived CDR1 and CDR2 are MNHNY and SVGAGI (reference sequence).

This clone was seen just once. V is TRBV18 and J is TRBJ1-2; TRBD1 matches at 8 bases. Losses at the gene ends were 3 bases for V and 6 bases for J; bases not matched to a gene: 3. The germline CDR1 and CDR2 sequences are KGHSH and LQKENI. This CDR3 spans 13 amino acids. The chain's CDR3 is CASSPGTGHGYTF. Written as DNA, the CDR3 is TGTGCCAGCTCACCGGGGACAGGTCATGGCTACACCTTC.

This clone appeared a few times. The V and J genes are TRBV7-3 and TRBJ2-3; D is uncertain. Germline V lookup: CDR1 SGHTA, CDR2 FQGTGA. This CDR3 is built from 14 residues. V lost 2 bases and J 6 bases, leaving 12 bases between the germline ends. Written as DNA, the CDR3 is TGTGCCAGCAGCTTACATCCGCACTCGGATACGCAGTATTTT. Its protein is CASSLHPHSDTQYF.

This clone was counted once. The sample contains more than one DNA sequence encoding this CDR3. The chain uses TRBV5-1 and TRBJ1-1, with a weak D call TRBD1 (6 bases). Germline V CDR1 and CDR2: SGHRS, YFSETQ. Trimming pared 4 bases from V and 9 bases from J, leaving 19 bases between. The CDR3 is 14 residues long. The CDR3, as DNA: TGCGCCAGCAGCCCGACGGTGGACAGCGCAAAAGCTTTCTTT. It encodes CASSPTVDSAKAFF.

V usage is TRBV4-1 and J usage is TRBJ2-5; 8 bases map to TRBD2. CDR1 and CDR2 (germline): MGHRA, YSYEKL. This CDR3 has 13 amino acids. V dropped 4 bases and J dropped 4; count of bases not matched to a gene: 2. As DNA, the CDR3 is TGCGCCAGCAGCCTAACTAGCGGAGAGACCCAGTACTTC. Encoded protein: CASSLTSGETQYF.

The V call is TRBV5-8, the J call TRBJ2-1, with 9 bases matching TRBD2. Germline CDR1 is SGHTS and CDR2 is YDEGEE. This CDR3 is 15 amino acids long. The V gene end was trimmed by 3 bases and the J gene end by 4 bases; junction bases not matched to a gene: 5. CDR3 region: CASSWLAGSYNEQFF. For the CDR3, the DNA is TGTGCCAGCAGCTGGCTAGCGGGGAGTTACAATGAGCAGTTCTTC.

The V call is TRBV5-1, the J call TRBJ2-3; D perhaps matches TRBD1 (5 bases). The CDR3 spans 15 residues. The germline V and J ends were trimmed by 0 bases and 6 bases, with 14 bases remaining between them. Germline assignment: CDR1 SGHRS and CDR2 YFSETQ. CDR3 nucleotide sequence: TGCGCCAGCAGCTTGGTATCAGGGCGGACGGATACGCAGTATTTT. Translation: CASSLVSGRTDTQYF.

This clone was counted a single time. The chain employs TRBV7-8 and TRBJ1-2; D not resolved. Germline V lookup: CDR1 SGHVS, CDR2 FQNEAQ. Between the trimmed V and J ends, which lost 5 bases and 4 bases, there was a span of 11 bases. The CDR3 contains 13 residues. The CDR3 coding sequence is TGTGCCAGCAGCCCGCACCGGAGCTATGGCTACACCTTC. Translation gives CASSPHRSYGYTF. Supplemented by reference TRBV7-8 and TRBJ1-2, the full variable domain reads GAGVSQSPRYKVAKRGQDVALRCDPISGHVSLFWYQQALGQGPEFLTYFQNEAQLDKSGLPSDRFFAERPEGSVSTLKIQRTQQEDSAVYLCASSPHRSYGYTFGSGTRLTVV.

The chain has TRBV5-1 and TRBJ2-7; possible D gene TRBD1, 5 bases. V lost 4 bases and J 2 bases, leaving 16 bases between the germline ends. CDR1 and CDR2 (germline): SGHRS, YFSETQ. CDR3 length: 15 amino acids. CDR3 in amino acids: CASSHDRTPTYEQYF. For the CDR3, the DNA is TGCGCCAGCAGCCACGACAGAACCCCGACCTACGAGCAGTACTTC.

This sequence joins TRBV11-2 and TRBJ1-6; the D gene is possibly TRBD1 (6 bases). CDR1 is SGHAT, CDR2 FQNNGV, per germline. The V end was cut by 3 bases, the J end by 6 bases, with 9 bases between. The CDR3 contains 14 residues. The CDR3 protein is CASSFDRFNSPLHF. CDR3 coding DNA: TGTGCCAGCAGCTTTGACAGGTTTAATTCACCCCTCCACTTT. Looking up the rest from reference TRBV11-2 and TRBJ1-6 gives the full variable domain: EAGVAQSPRYKIIEKRQSVAFWCNPISGHATLYWYQQILGQGPKLLIQFQNNGVVDDSQLPKDRFSAERLKGVDSTLKIQPAKLEDSAVYLCASSFDRFNSPLHFGNGTRLTVT.

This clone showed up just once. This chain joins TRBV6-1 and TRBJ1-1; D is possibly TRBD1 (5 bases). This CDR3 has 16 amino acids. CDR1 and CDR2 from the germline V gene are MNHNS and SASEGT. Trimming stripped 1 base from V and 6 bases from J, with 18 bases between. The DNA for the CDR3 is TGTGCCAGCAGTGAAGACCCCATAGGGGCGCGCTCTGAAGCTTTCTTT. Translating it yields CASSEDPIGARSEAFF.

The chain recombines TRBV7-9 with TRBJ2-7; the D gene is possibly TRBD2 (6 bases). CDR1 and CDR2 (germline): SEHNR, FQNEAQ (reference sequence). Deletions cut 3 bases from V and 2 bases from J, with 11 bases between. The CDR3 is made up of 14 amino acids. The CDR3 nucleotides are TGTGCCAGCAGCTTTGGCGGGGACCCCTACGAGCAGTACTTC. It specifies CASSFGGDPYEQYF.

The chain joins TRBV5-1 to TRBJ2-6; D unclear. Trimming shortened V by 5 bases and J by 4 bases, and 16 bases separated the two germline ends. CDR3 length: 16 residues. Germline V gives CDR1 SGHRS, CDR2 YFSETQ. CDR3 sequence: CASSQSLSSGANVLTF. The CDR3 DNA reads TGCGCCAGCAGTCAATCTTTGAGTTCGGGGGCCAACGTCCTGACTTTC.